This T cell receptor (beta chain) was recovered during a study of blood T cell repertoires in COVID-19 (dated by TCRdb to 2020 to 2021). Study-wide context: Collaborator samples came from the United States, Italy and Spain and covered acute and convalescent phases of COVID-19. The material from the prospective study consisted of cDNA or gDNA derived from T cells, B-cell-depleted T cells, or PBMCs. Subjects who had been exposed to COVID-19, were actively infected with it, or had recovered from it provided the deeply sampled blood TCRbeta repertoires that made up the dataset. The repertoires were released in a freely available public database intended as a resource for research on the immune response to SARS-CoV-2. The samples were drawn from two sources: the first 160 participants of the ongoing ImmuneRACE study, and 1,000 to 1,500 subjects contributed by 6 global collaborators. Sample metadata almost always included a de-identified subject ID, COVID-19 status, age in years and sex. HLA class I and class II types, where available, came from metadata supplied by the sample provider rather than from assay-based typing. Study-wide conclusions, independent of this receptor: Clinical and demographic metadata were provided uncurated, with the amount varying by source and participant.

TCRbeta CDR3 regions were amplified from genomic DNA using the immunoSEQ Assay, a bias-controlled multiplex PCR. As for how the authors treated the data: The number of nucleated cells in each sample was estimated by amplification of reference gene primers within the assay. Sequence reads were collapsed and filtered to measure the absolute abundance of every unique TCRbeta CDR3 rearrangement. Productive Simpson clonality was computed per sample as the square root of Simpson's diversity index over productive rearrangements. This immuneACCESS table, as held by TCRdb, lists in-frame sequences with V and J called but not all clones. Of the missing ones, under half trace to an unresolved V gene in checked studies; the others have no known cause. V and J calls and clone size are given by that table; D and trimming were obtained from the DNA. The sample data list 100,000 to 150,000 clones, and approximately 85% of these were observed just once. Jointly, the top ten make up about 5.4% of the sample.

The germline V gene supplies CDR1 MNHEY and CDR2 SVGAGI. The cysteine opens and the phenylalanine closes a CDR3 of 14 amino acids. Of the read, only the CDR3 DNA is kept; its 42 bases are in frame from base 1. Trimming removed 10 bases from V and 6 bases from J; the gene matches leave 11 bases unexplained. As for this clone: It lacks a known antigen. Per-base quality was not reported, and no clone a single base away is much larger than it.

Whole blood was collected in K2EDTA tubes by collaborating institutions according to the institutions' own protocols. For TCRbeta analysis, collaborators shipped samples in one of three forms: frozen whole blood, isolated PBMCs, or DNA extracted from either of those sample types. The chain is made from TRBV6-5 and TRBJ2-2; TRBD1 agrees with 7 junctional bases. This clonotype was sampled from a human donor in a cohort sampled during active COVID-19. What was sequenced was peripheral blood. The CDR3 reads CATWDSGFAGELFF. The nucleotides read TGTGCCACCTGGGACAGTGGGTTCGCCGGGGAGCTGTTTTTT.